One and the same sample provided the 25 T cell receptor beta chains below, sequenced in a study of cytomegalovirus exposure and HLA in healthy donors. Vbeta (60) and Jbeta (13) primers were used in the PCR. Clones were sequenced by immunoSEQ multiplex PCR, and TCRdb holds only the in-frame ones, with some missing. The sample carries roughly 120,000 clones, around 84% recorded once. Sequencing was done on a sample of PBMCs. The receptors come from a woman in her twenties or thirties in good health and CMV-seropositive.

The V and J genes are TRBV5-6 and TRBJ2-5, with a weak D call TRBD2 (6 bases). Between the trimmed V and J ends, which lost 1 base and 4 bases, there was a span of 11 bases. Germline V lookup: CDR1 SGHDT, CDR2 YYEEEE. The CDR3 runs 14 residues. CDR3 loop: CASSLSGRRETQYF. In DNA form, the CDR3 reads TGTGCCAGCAGCTTGTCAGGGAGGCGAGAGACCCAGTACTTC.

This rearrangement joins TRBV6-1 to TRBJ2-7; D call uncertain. The CDR3 runs to 11 residues. V was shortened by 3 bases and J by 6 bases, with 6 bases between the two germline ends. Germline CDR1 is MNHNS and CDR2 is SASEGT. The CDR3, as DNA: TGTGCCAGCAGTGATCTAGGCGAGCAGTACTTC. This encodes CASSDLGEQYF.

This clone was observed a handful of times. The chain couples TRBV6-5 to TRBJ2-1, with D perhaps matching TRBD2 (5 bases). The CDR3 is 10 residues long. The germline CDR1 and CDR2 sequences are MNHEY and SVGAGI. V was trimmed by 8 bases and J by 14 bases, leaving 13 bases between them. The DNA of the CDR3 is TGTGCCAGCCGCGGTCTGGGAGAGTTCTTC. It encodes CASRGLGEFF.

The V and J genes are TRBV5-1 and TRBJ2-1, with TRBD2 matching over 7 bases. The CDR3 runs to 16 residues. The germline V gene encodes CDR1 SGHRS and CDR2 YFSETQ. The ends lost 3 bases at V and 7 bases at J; junction bases unmatched: 13. CDR3: CASSSWSASGYNEQFF. In DNA, the CDR3 is TGCGCCAGCAGCTCCTGGTCGGCTAGCGGCTATAATGAGCAGTTCTTC.

The CDR3 DNA sequence: TGTGCCAGCGCTACAGGGGGCCCAGGCGGCTACACCTTC. It specifies CASATGGPGGYTF. The chain links TRBV6-1 to TRBJ1-2; 9 bases match TRBD1. Per germline, CDR1 MNHNS and CDR2 SASEGT. CDR3 length equals 13 residues. The V segment lost 8 bases and the J segment 8 bases; nucleotides outside the gene matches: 9.

Here the CDR3 reads CASSDPGGGTNYGYTF. The CDR3 nucleotides read TGTGCCAGTAGCGACCCCGGGGGGGGAACTAACTATGGCTACACCTTC. The V gene is TRBV19, the J gene TRBJ1-2; tentatively, D is TRBD1 (5 bases). Between the trimmed V and J ends, which lost 6 bases and 0 bases, there was a span of 17 bases. CDR1 and CDR2 (germline): LNHDA, SQIVND (reference sequence). CDR3 size: 16 residues.

The V call is TRBV9, the J call TRBJ2-5; 11 nucleotides align to TRBD2. This CDR3 has 16 residues. V trimming: 3 bases; J trimming: 1 base; junction bases outside the gene matches: 5. Per the germline V gene, CDR1 is SGDLS and CDR2 is YYNGEE. As DNA, the CDR3 is TGTGCCAGCAGCGGTCCTAGCGGGGGGACCCAAGAGACCCAGTACTTC. This encodes CASSGPSGGTQETQYF.

This chain connects TRBV5-4 to TRBJ2-3; 14 bases line up with TRBD2. The CDR3 consists of 16 residues. Germline V CDR1 and CDR2: SGHNT, YYREEE (reference sequence). The V segment lost 4 bases and the J segment 2 bases; nucleotides outside the gene matches: 3. CDR3 in DNA: TGTGCCAGCAGCAAGACTAGCGGGGGGGCCACAGATACGCAGTATTTT. This gives the protein CASSKTSGGATDTQYF. The entire variable domain, with the rest obtained from reference TRBV5-4 and TRBJ2-3, is as follows: ETGVTQSPTHLIKTRGQQVTLRCSSQSGHNTVSWYQQALGQGPQFIFQYYREEENGRGNFPPRFSGLQFPNYSSELNVNALELDDSALYLCASSKTSGGATDTQYFGPGTRLTVL.

This clone came up a few times. CDR3: CASSLPGTGEQFF. DNA of the CDR3: TGTGCCAGCAGCCTACCTGGGACTGGTGAGCAGTTCTTC. The V and J genes are TRBV6-5 and TRBJ2-1, with a weak D call TRBD2 (6 bases). The V end lost 6 bases, the J end lost 9 bases, and 15 bases lay between the germline ends. CDR3 size: 13 residues. Germline V gives CDR1 MNHEY, CDR2 SVGAGI.

The rearrangement links TRBV13 to TRBJ1-2; 7 bases line up with TRBD1. This CDR3 comprises 17 residues. The J segment lost 4 bases and the V segment lost 0 bases, leaving 11 bases of the junction unmatched. The germline V gene encodes CDR1 PRHDT and CDR2 FYEKMQ (reference sequence). The CDR3 nucleotides are TGTGCCAGCAGCTTAGGAGGTTCAGGGGGTGGAAGCTATGGCTACACCTTC. It yields the protein CASSLGGSGGGSYGYTF.

The chain carries TRBV4-2 and TRBJ1-4; D call uncertain. The CDR3 totals 15 residues. Germline V gene sequence: CDR1 LGHNA, CDR2 YNFKEQ. The V and J ends lost 3 bases and 4 bases respectively, with 12 bases between them. CDR3 in DNA: TGTGCCAGCAGCCAGCCCGGGAGCGGTAATGAAAAACTGTTTTTT. Amino acid sequence: CASSQPGSGNEKLFF.

The chain employs TRBV29-1 and TRBJ2-6; a possible D gene is TRBD2 (6 bases). Germline CDR1 SQVTM, CDR2 ANQGSEA. This CDR3 has 14 residues. V was pared by 6 bases and J by 0 bases, with 9 bases between. CDR3 residues: CSVGGTSGANVLTF. The CDR3 DNA is TGCAGCGTCGGGGGAACCTCTGGGGCCAACGTCCTGACTTTC.

This clone was observed once. The V and J genes are TRBV19 and TRBJ1-2; 10 bases fit TRBD1. Losses at the gene ends were 4 bases for V and 5 bases for J; bases not matched to a gene: 13. Looked up from germline, CDR1 is LNHDA and CDR2 is SQIVND (reference sequence). This CDR3 region has 17 residues. Here the CDR3 reads CASSKRTGGNHWYGYTF. For the CDR3, the DNA is TGTGCCAGTAGTAAACGGACAGGGGGAAATCACTGGTATGGCTACACCTTC.

As regards this clone: The same CDR3 arises from other DNA sequences in this sample as well. The chain carries TRBV20-1 and TRBJ2-3; D gene unclear. CDR1 and CDR2 from the germline V gene are DFQATT and SNEGSKA (reference sequence). Between the trimmed V and J ends, which lost 2 bases and 5 bases, there was a span of 5 bases. The CDR3 has 11 residues. The CDR3 sequence: CSARPRDTQYF. The CDR3 region has the DNA TGCAGTGCTAGACCGAGAGATACGCAGTATTTT.

The chain uses TRBV29-1 and TRBJ2-3, with 7 nucleotides matching TRBD1. J gave up 1 base and V 5 bases, and 6 bases lay outside the gene matches. Germline CDR1 and CDR2: SQVTM and ANQGSEA. This CDR3 comprises 14 residues. This chain's CDR3 is CSVSRTGGTDTQYF. The CDR3 DNA follows: TGCAGCGTTAGTAGGACAGGCGGCACAGATACGCAGTATTTT.

This chain joins TRBV5-4 and TRBJ2-2; 11 bases are shared with TRBD2. The V segment lost 2 bases and the J segment 1 base; nucleotides outside the gene matches: 1. The CDR3 sequence is 16 residues long. CDR1 and CDR2 from the germline V gene are SGHNT and YYREEE (reference sequence). CDR3 loop: CASSFGLAGNTGELFF. The CDR3, as DNA: TGTGCCAGCAGCTTTGGACTAGCGGGGAACACCGGGGAGCTGTTTTTT. Supplemented by reference TRBV5-4 and TRBJ2-2, the full variable domain reads ETGVTQSPTHLIKTRGQQVTLRCSSQSGHNTVSWYQQALGQGPQFIFQYYREEENGRGNFPPRFSGLQFPNYSSELNVNALELDDSALYLCASSFGLAGNTGELFFGEGSRLTVL.

The genes are TRBV19 and TRBJ1-5; D is unclear. The germline V gene encodes CDR1 LNHDA and CDR2 SQIVND (reference sequence). V was clipped by 8 bases and J by 0 bases, with 11 bases between them. The CDR3 loop spans 14 amino acids. CDR3 sequence: CASGTRDSNQPQHF. CDR3 bases: TGTGCCAGTGGTACGAGGGATAGCAATCAGCCCCAGCATTTT.

The sample holds a few counts of this clone. This chain connects TRBV21-1 to TRBJ1-5; the table's D call of TRBD1 was not tested on the DNA. TRBV21-1 is a known pseudogene. The CDR3 extends over 17 amino acids. In nucleotides, the CDR3 is TGTGCCAGCAGCGGAGGGACAGAGTTCTATAGCAATCAGCCCCAGCATTTT. This gives the protein CASSGGTEFYSNQPQHF.

V usage is TRBV20-1 and J usage is TRBJ2-1; 7 positions match TRBD2. Per the germline V gene, CDR1 is DFQATT and CDR2 is SNEGSKA (reference sequence). V gave up 7 bases and J gave up 8 bases; unmatched junction bases: 5. The CDR3 covers 11 residues. CDR3 bases: TGCAGTGTTTGGGGGGGGGATGAGCAGTTCTTC. Translating it yields CSVWGGDEQFF.

The chain recombines TRBV2 with TRBJ1-6; D is possibly TRBD1 (5 bases). This CDR3 is built from 15 residues. Germline CDR1 reads SNHLY; CDR2 reads FYNNEI. The ends were cut back, 1 base at V and 10 bases at J, with 14 bases in the middle. The chain's CDR3 is CASSEVARRGSPLHF. The CDR3 bases are TGTGCCAGCAGTGAAGTTGCCAGGAGGGGATCACCCCTCCACTTT.

This chain joins TRBV5-1 and TRBJ2-7, with TRBD1 identical over 8 bases. Germline V gene lookup returns CDR1 SGHRS and CDR2 YFSETQ. V lost 0 bases to trimming and J lost 11 bases; unmatched junction nucleotides: 10. The CDR3 contains 14 residues. The chain's CDR3 is CASSLGSQGAVEYF. DNA of the CDR3: TGCGCCAGCAGCTTGGGGTCGCAGGGGGCGGTTGAGTACTTC. Full variable domain (rest looked up from reference TRBV5-1 and TRBJ2-7): KAGVTQTPRYLIKTRGQQVTLSCSPISGHRSVSWYQQTPGQGLQFLFEYFSETQRNKGNFPGRFSGRQFSNSRSEMNVSTLELGDSALYLCASSLGSQGAVEYFGPGTRLTVT.

The genes are TRBV28 and TRBJ2-1, with D perhaps TRBD2 (5 bases). V dropped 8 bases and J dropped 2 bases, with 10 bases sitting between them. This CDR3 has 13 amino acids. Germline CDR1 and CDR2: MDHEN and SYDVKM. CDR3 coding DNA: TGTGCCAGCGGACTTATAACCTACAATGAGCAGTTCTTC. It encodes CASGLITYNEQFF.

This rearrangement joins TRBV2 to TRBJ2-3; 7 bases agree with TRBD1. Germline trimming cut 6 bases from V and 1 base from J; bases unmatched to any gene: 7. Germline assignment: CDR1 SNHLY and CDR2 FYNNEI. The CDR3 spans 15 residues. The CDR3 spells CASRGIGQGTDTQYF. For the CDR3, the DNA is TGTGCCAGCAGAGGTATTGGACAGGGCACAGATACGCAGTATTTT.

The genes are TRBV5-6 and TRBJ2-3; 8 nucleotides align to TRBD2. Per the germline V gene, CDR1 is SGHDT and CDR2 is YYEEEE. With V trimmed by 0 bases and J by 5 bases, 14 bases remained unmatched. The CDR3 runs 18 residues. Here the CDR3 DNA reads TGTGCCAGCAGCTTGGTTCCCGCCGGGACTAGTGATAGAGATACGCAGTATTTT. Residues: CASSLVPAGTSDRDTQYF.

J is TRBJ2-2 and V is TRBV5-1; D uncertain. V lost 0 bases and J lost 6, with 9 bases in between. This CDR3 is 14 amino acids long. Germline CDR1 and CDR2: SGHRS and YFSETQ. CDR3 sequence: CASSLERPPGELFF. The CDR3 bases are TGCGCCAGCAGCTTGGAGCGTCCCCCCGGGGAGCTGTTTTTT.